This T cell receptor beta chain was identified in a study of vaccination effects on CD4 cells after COVID-19. Regarding this clone: Its antigen is currently unknown.

Using viral peptide pools, the ViraFEST assay grew out antigen-specific CD4+ T cells prior to sequencing. It was after roughly ten days of culture that CD4+ T cells were isolated. General study findings and limits: Marked clonal contraction of both clone types appeared late after vaccination.

TCRdb's copy holds only in-frame clones and misses some; the assay was immunoSEQ multiplex PCR. The data hold fewer than 25,000 clones, with approximately 70% observed a single time. V lost 10 bases and J lost 0, with 13 bases in between. The CDR3 totals 15 residues. The germline V gene encodes CDR1 SGHDN and CDR2 FVKESK. The chain joins TRBV14 to TRBJ2-6; a possible D gene is TRBD1 (5 bases). The sequencing used CD4+ T cells from PBMCs cultured with HCoV-229E spike peptides, collected before COVID-19 vaccination. This sequence originates from a human donor who received a COVID-19 vaccine. The chain's CDR3 is CATKGLGSGANVLTF. The DNA of the CDR3 is TGTGCCACTAAGGGGCTGGGCTCTGGGGCCAACGTCCTGACTTTC.